Listed below are T cell receptor beta chains from one sample, sequenced in a study of Ad26.COV2.S vaccination and SARS-CoV-2 variants. This table comes from immunoSEQ multiplex PCR, and its TCRdb copy is limited to in-frame clones, with some not included. The data hold 350,000 to 500,000 clones, with about 92% observed a single time. Sequencing used peripheral blood, obtained in a trial of Ad26.COV2.S vaccine versus placebo. The receptor set was obtained from a person between 18 and 60 years old who received the Ad26.COV2.S COVID-19 vaccine or a placebo. CDR3s leave out the opening cysteine and the closing phenylalanine or tryptophan. Each record gives: J gene, clone size, V gene, CDR3 protein. Size tells how often a clone was seen (once, few, many) or the class of an expanded clone, and some rows leave it out.

TRBJ2-1 | NA | TRBV7-2 | ASSSRDRGNEQF
TRBJ1-4 | NA | TRBV2 | ASRAENEKLF
TRBJ2-7 | NA | TRBV13 | ASSYSGNLY
TRBJ1-6 | NA | TRBV6-2/TRBV6-3 | ASSPVEAINSPLH
TRBJ2-3 | NA | TRBV5-6 | ASSWAGYTDTQY
TRBJ2-6 | NA | TRBV6-6 | ASRFRSGANVLT
TRBJ2-5 | NA | TRBV29-1 | SVEGSRAMGETQY
TRBJ2-3 | NA | TRBV30 | AWSVYGFSTDTQY
TRBJ2-7 | few | TRBV4-2 | ASSPQLAGGSYEQY
TRBJ2-3 | NA | TRBV9 | ASSVEGTGGIADTQY
TRBJ2-5 | NA | TRBV7-2 | ASSQYRETQY
TRBJ2-7 | NA | TRBV10-3 | AISESIYEQY
TRBJ2-7 | NA | TRBV28 | ASSTTGYEQY
TRBJ2-1 | NA | TRBV6-2/TRBV6-3 | ASSYQVRSYNEQF
TRBJ1-5 | few | TRBV27 | ASSLSENQPQH
TRBJ2-2 | NA | TRBV19 | ANSKQGARNTGELF
TRBJ2-3 | once | TRBV6-1 | ASSETQLAGPPRTDTQY
TRBJ2-7 | NA | TRBV9 | ASSTGLAGSPQY
TRBJ2-7 | NA | TRBV9 | ASSVGPGYEQY
TRBJ1-2 | NA | TRBV19 | ATESWGRGANYGYT
TRBJ2-7 | NA | TRBV2 | ASSEDSGGEQY
TRBJ2-7 | few | TRBV28 | ASTDGLYEQY
TRBJ2-3 | once | TRBV5-6 | ASSETSGTDTQY
TRBJ2-7 | NA | TRBV6-2/TRBV6-3 | ASGPWTSGGYEQY
TRBJ2-7 | NA | TRBV28 | ASGSYYEQY
TRBJ1-1 | NA | TRBV28 | ASLRLGRTGRTEAF
TRBJ2-7 | NA | TRBV11-2 | ASSPGTSGRRVYEQY
TRBJ2-1 | once | TRBV5-1 | ASSLGGYNEQF
TRBJ2-1 | NA | TRBV24-1 | ATSDLGLADEQF
TRBJ2-4 | once | TRBV6-4 | ASKGYTKNIQY
TRBJ1-4 | NA | TRBV30 | ALEQGSNEKLF
TRBJ1-6 | NA | TRBV4-1 | ASSQAHSRSYNSPLH
TRBJ2-1 | NA | TRBV6-4 | ASSTGTSDNNEQF
TRBJ1-2 | NA | TRBV7-2 | ASSLGIDRGQGYT
TRBJ1-5 | NA | TRBV7-8 | ASSRRASGTAQNQPQH
TRBJ1-4 | NA | TRBV19 | ASSIVRGTGINEKLF
TRBJ2-3 | once | TRBV18 | ASSPSTSTDTQY
TRBJ2-7 | NA | TRBV6-2/TRBV6-3 | ASRPLGTYEQY
TRBJ2-2 | NA | TRBV9 | ASSVGGGGTGELF
TRBJ2-1 | NA | TRBV7-2 | ASSLLAANEQF
TRBJ2-3 | NA | TRBV19 | ASSPRTDTQY
TRBJ2-1 | NA | TRBV18 | ASSPTTSNEQF
TRBJ2-7 | NA | TRBV6-1 | ASSVGTSGNPGTGGYEQY
TRBJ2-7 | NA | TRBV27 | ASSLSWRDSREQY
TRBJ2-7 | NA | TRBV7-9 | ASSLGGQAYEQY
TRBJ2-5 | NA | TRBV28 | ASSLPGLETQY